Below, one T cell receptor beta chain is given with its context. TCRdb reprocessed the 5' RACE reads with MiXCR, giving one entry per CDR3 protein. The sample has some 48,000 distinct CDR3 sequences; about 22% are singletons. The germline CDR1 and CDR2 sequences are DFQATT and SNEGSKA (reference sequence). Trimming removed 2 bases from V and 7 bases from J; junction bases left unmatched: 13. This CDR3 has 15 amino acids. Indicated time point: technical triplicate 3. This sample is part of a study of neurological immune-mediated disorders. The rearrangement links TRBV20-1 to TRBJ1-1; 7 bases map to TRBD1. Input material: PBMCs. The clonotype was recovered from a man in his sixties with HTLV-1-associated myelopathy (HAM/TSP). CDR3 nucleotides: TGCAGTGCTAGACCCCCCCAGGGGGGGCGAGATGAAGCTTTCTTT. As protein: CSARPPQGGRDEAFF.